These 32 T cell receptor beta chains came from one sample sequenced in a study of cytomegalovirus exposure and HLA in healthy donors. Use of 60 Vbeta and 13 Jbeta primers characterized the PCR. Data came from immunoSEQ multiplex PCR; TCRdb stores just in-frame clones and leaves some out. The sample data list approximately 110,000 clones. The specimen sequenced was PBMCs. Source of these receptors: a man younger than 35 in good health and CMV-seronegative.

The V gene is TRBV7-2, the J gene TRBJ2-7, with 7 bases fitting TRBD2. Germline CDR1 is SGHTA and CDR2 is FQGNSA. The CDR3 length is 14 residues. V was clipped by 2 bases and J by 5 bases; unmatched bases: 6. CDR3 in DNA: TGTGCCAGCAGCTTATCACCCCTAGCGGACGAGCAGTACTTC. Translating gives CASSLSPLADEQYF.

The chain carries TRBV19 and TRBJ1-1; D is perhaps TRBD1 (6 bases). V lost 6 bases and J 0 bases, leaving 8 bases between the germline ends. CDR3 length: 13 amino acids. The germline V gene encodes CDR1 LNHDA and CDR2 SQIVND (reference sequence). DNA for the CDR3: TGTGCCAGTAGGGACAGTATGAACACTGAAGCTTTCTTT. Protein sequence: CASRDSMNTEAFF.

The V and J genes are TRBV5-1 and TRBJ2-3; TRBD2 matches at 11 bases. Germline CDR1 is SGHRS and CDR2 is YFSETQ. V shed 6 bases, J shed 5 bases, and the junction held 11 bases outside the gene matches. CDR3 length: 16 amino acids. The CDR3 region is CASTPVVAGGGDTQYF. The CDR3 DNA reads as TGCGCCAGCACCCCCGTGGTAGCGGGGGGGGGAGATACGCAGTATTTT.

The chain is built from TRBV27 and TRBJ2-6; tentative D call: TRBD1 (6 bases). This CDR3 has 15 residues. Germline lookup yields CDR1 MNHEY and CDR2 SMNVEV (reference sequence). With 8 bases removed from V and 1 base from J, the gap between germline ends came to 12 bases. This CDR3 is CASRRGRSGANVLTF. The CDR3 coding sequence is TGTGCCAGCCGCAGGGGCAGATCTGGGGCCAACGTCCTGACTTTC.

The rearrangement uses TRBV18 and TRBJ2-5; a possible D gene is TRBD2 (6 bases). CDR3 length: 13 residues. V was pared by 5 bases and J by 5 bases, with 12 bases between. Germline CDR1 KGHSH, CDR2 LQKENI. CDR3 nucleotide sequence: TGTGCCAGCTCATTGGGACTCGGGGAGACCCAGTACTTC. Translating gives CASSLGLGETQYF.

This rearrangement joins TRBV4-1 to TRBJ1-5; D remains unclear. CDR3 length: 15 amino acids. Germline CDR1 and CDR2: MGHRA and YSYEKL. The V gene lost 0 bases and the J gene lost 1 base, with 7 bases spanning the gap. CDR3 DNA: TGCGCCAGCAGCCAAGATCCCAGGAGCAATCAGCCCCAGCATTTT. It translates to CASSQDPRSNQPQHF.

CDR3 in DNA: TGTGCCAGCAGATCACAGGGGACTGAAGCTTTCTTT. Amino acid sequence: CASRSQGTEAFF. The rearrangement uses TRBV7-6 and TRBJ1-1; 7 bases agree with TRBD1. Germline trimming cut 6 bases from V and 5 bases from J; bases unmatched to any gene: 3. The CDR3 is 12 residues long. CDR1 SGHVS and CDR2 FNYEAQ come from the germline V gene.

CDR3 protein: CASSIRGYSEKLFF. CDR3 nucleotides: TGTGCCAGTAGTATACGGGGTTATTCGGAAAAACTGTTTTTT. The rearrangement uses TRBV19 and TRBJ1-4, with D unresolved. The germline V gene encodes CDR1 LNHDA and CDR2 SQIVND (reference sequence). The V and J ends lost 2 bases and 8 bases respectively, with 12 bases between them. The CDR3 totals 14 residues.

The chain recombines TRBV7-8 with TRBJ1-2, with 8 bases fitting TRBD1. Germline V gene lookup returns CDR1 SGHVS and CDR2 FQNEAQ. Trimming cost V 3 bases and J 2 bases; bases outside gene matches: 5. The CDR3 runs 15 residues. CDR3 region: CASSLKTGANYGYTF. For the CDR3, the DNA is TGTGCCAGCAGCTTGAAGACAGGGGCCAACTATGGCTACACCTTC. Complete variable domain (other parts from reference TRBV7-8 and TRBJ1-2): GAGVSQSPRYKVAKRGQDVALRCDPISGHVSLFWYQQALGQGPEFLTYFQNEAQLDKSGLPSDRFFAERPEGSVSTLKIQRTQQEDSAVYLCASSLKTGANYGYTFGSGTRLTVV.

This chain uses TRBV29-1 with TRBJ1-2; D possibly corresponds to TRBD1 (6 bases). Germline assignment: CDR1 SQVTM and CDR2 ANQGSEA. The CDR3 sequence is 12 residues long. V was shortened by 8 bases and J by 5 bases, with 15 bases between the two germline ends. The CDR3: CSTRTEGYGYTF. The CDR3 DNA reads TGCAGCACAAGGACAGAGGGATATGGCTACACCTTC.

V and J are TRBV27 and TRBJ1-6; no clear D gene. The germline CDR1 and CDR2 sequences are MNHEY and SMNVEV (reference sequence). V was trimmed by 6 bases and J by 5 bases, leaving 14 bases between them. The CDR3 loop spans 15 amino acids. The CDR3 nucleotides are TGTGCCAGCAGGGGGAGCGCAGGAGATAATTCACCCCTCCACTTT. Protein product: CASRGSAGDNSPLHF.

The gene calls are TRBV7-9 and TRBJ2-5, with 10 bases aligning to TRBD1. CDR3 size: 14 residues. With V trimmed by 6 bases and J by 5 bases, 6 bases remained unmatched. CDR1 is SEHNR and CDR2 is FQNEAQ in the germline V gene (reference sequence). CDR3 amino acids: CASRPTGGYETQYF. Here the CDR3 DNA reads TGTGCCAGCAGGCCGACAGGGGGCTATGAGACCCAGTACTTC. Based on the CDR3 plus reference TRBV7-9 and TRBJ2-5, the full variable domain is DTGVSQNPRHKITKRGQNVTFRCDPISEHNRLYWYRQTLGQGPEFLTYFQNEAQLEKSRLLSDRFSAERPKGSFSTLEIQRTEQGDSAMYLCASRPTGGYETQYFGPGTRLLVL.

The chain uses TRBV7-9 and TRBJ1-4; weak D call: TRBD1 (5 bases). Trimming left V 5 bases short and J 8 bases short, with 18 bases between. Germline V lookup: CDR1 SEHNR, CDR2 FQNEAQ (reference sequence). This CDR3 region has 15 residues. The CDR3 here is CASSRPGLLNEKLFF. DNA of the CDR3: TGTGCCAGCAGCAGACCGGGACTGTTGAACGAAAAACTGTTTTTT.

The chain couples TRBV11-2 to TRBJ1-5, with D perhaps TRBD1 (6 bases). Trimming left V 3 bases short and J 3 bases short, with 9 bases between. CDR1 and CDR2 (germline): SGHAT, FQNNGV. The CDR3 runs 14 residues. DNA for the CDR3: TGTGCCAGCAGCTTGACAGGCCACAATCAGCCCCAGCATTTT. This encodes CASSLTGHNQPQHF.

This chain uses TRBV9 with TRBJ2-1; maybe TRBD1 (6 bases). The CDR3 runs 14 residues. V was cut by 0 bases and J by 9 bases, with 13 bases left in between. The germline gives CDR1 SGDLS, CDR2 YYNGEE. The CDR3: CASSVVLGASEQFF. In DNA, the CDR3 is TGTGCCAGCAGCGTAGTTCTGGGGGCGTCTGAGCAGTTCTTC.

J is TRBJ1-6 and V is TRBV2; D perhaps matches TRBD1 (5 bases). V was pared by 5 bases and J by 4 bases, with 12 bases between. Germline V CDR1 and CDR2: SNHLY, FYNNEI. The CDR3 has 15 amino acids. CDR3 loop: CASSNLGGYNSPLHF. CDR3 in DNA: TGTGCCAGCAGTAACCTGGGGGGTTATAATTCACCCCTCCACTTT.

The CDR3 spells CASSQSSPSGYPIEQYF. CDR3 sequence (DNA): TGCGCCAGCAGTCAATCTTCGCCTAGCGGGTATCCGATCGAGCAGTACTTC. The chain has TRBV23-1 and TRBJ2-7; 8 positions match TRBD2. TRBV23-1 is an ORF; its function is uncertain. The CDR3 runs 17 residues. With V trimmed by 0 bases and J by 6 bases, 13 bases remained unmatched.

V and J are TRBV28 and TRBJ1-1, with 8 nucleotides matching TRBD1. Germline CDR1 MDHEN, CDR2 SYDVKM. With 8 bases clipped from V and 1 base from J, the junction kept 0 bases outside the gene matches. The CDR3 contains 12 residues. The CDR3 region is CASGQGNTEAFF. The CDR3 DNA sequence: TGTGCCAGCGGACAGGGGAACACTGAAGCTTTCTTT. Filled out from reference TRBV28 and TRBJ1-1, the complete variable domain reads DVKVTQSSRYLVKRTGEKVFLECVQDMDHENMFWYRQDPGLGLRLIYFSYDVKMKEKGDIPEGYSVSREKKERFSLILESASTNQTSMYLCASGQGNTEAFFGQGTRLTVV.

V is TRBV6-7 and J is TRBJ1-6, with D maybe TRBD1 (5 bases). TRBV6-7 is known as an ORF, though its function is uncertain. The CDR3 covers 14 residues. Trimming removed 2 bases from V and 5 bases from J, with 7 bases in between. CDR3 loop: CASSYGQDNSPLHF. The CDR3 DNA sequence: TGTGCCAGCAGTTACGGACAAGATAATTCACCCCTCCACTTT.

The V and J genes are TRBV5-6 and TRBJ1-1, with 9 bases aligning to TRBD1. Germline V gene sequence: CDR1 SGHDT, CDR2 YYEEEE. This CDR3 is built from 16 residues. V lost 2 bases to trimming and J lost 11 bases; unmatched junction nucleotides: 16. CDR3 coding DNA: TGTGCCAGCAGCTTCCCGCTAACAGGGGGCCCCTCTGGGGCTTTCTTT. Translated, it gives CASSFPLTGGPSGAFF.

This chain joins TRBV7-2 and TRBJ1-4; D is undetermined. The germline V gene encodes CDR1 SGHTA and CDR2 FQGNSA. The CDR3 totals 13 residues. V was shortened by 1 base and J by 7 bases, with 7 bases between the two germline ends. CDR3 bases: TGTGCCAGCAGCTTAGTGGGCCGTGAAAAACTGTTTTTT. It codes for CASSLVGREKLFF.

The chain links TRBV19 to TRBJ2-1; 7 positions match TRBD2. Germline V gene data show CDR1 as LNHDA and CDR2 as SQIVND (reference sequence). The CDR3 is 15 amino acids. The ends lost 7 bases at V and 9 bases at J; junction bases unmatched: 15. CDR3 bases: TGTGCCAGTACCCACCCCAGCCGGGGGAGGGGTGAGCAGTTCTTC. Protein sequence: CASTHPSRGRGEQFF.

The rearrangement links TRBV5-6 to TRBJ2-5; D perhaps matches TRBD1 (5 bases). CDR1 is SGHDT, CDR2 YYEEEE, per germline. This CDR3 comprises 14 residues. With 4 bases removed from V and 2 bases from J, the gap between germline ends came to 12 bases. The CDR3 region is CASSPRTHQETQYF. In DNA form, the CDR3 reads TGTGCCAGCAGCCCGAGGACACATCAAGAGACCCAGTACTTC.

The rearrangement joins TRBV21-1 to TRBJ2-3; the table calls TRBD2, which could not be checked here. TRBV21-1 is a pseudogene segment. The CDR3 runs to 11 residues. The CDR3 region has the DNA TGTGCCAGCCCTACCACAGATACGCAGTATTTT. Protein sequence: CASPTTDTQYF.

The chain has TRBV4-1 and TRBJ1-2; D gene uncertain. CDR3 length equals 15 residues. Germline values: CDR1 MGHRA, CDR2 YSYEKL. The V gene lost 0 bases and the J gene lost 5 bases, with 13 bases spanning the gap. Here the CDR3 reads CASSQEMDYSYGYTF. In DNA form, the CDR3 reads TGCGCCAGCAGCCAAGAAATGGACTACTCTTATGGCTACACCTTC.

The CDR3 nucleotides are TGTGCCAGCAGTGTGGACAGCTGGGTTTCGAGGGAGCTGTTTTTT. It translates to CASSVDSWVSRELFF. The rearrangement joins TRBV2 to TRBJ2-2; D is possibly TRBD1 (6 bases). Germline CDR1 reads SNHLY; CDR2 reads FYNNEI. V was cut by 4 bases and J by 9 bases, with 18 bases left in between. The CDR3 length is 15 residues.

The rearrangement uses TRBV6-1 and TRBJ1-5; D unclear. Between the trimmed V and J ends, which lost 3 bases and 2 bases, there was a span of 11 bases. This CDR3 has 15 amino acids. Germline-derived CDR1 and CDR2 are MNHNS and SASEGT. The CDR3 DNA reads TGTGCCAGCAGTGACGAAGGGAGGGGCAATCAGCCCCAGCATTTT. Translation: CASSDEGRGNQPQHF.

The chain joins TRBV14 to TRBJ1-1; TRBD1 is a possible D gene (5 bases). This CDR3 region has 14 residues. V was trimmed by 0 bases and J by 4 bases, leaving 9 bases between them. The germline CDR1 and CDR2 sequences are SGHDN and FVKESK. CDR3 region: CASSQDLGGTEAFF. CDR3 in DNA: TGTGCCAGCAGCCAAGATCTGGGGGGCACTGAAGCTTTCTTT.

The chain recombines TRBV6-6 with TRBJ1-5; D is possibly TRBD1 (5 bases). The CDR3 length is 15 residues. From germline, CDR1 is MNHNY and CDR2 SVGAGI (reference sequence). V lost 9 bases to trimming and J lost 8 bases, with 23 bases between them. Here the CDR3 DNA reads TGTGCCAGTGGGGGGACCCAGGGAGTTCAGGAGCCCCAGCATTTT. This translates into CASGGTQGVQEPQHF.

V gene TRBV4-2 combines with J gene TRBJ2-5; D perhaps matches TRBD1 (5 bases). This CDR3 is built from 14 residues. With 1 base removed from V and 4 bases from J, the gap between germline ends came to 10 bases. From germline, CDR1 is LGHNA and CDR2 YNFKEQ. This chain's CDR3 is CASSQGSGLETQYF. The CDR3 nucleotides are TGTGCCAGCAGCCAAGGGTCAGGGCTAGAGACCCAGTACTTC.

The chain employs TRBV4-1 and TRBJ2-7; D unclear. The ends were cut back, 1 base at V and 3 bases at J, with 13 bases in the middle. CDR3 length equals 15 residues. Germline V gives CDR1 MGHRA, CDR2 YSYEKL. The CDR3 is CASSQVLAVDYEQYF. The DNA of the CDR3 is TGCGCCAGCAGCCAAGTATTGGCGGTTGACTACGAGCAGTACTTC.

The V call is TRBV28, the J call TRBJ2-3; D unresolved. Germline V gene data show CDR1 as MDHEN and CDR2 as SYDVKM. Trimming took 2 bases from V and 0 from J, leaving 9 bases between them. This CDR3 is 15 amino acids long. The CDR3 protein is CASSLILASTDTQYF. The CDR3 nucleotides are TGTGCCAGCAGTTTAATTTTGGCTAGCACAGATACGCAGTATTTT.